A selection of T cell receptor beta chains follows, all from one sample in a study of CD8 T cells in ankylosing spondylitis. TCRdb recomputed calls from the 5' RACE reads with MiXCR, one row per CDR3 protein. Here the sample spans around 450,000 distinct CDR3 sequences, 26% being singletons. Sequenced input: blood, either unsorted or a sorted T cell fraction (not recorded which). Source of these receptors: a male donor with ankylosing spondylitis. Each CDR3 is given with its conserved first and last residue. D genes are given only for firm matches. The size entry is marked missing in some rows and otherwise reads once, few, many or a size class.

CDR3nt: TGTGCCAGCAGCTTAGTTGGGACAGGGGAAGAGACCCAGTACTTC
CDR3aa: CASSLVGTGEETQYF
abundance: many
j_gene: TRBJ2-5
d_gene: TRBD1
v_gene: TRBV7-9

CDR3nt: TGTGCCACCAGTGATCCCGGACAGGGCAATCAGCCCCAGCATTTT
CDR3aa: CATSDPGQGNQPQHF
abundance: few
j_gene: TRBJ1-5
d_gene: TRBD1
v_gene: TRBV24-1

CDR3nt: TGTGCCAGCAGGAAGACAGGGGGAAGCAATCAGCCCCAGCATTTT
CDR3aa: CASRKTGGSNQPQHF
abundance: few
j_gene: TRBJ1-5
d_gene: TRBD1
v_gene: TRBV6-1

CDR3nt: TGTGCCAGCAGCCAGGTCGCGGGAGGGGGGTCAGATACGCAGTATTTT
CDR3aa: CASSQVAGGGSDTQYF
abundance: NA
j_gene: TRBJ2-3
d_gene: TRBD2
v_gene: TRBV3-1

CDR3nt: TGTGCCACCAGCAGGAGATTATCAGGGACAGGTCGCAATGAGCAGTTCTTC
CDR3aa: CATSRRLSGTGRNEQFF
abundance: NA
j_gene: TRBJ2-1
d_gene: TRBD1
v_gene: TRBV15

CDR3nt: TGCAGCATCCGGTCCGGGACAGGATCATACGAGCAGTACTTC
CDR3aa: CSIRSGTGSYEQYF
abundance: few
j_gene: TRBJ2-7
d_gene: TRBD1
v_gene: TRBV29-1

CDR3nt: TGTGCCAGCAGCTTAGCAGCGGGGGATACAGATACGCAGTATTTT
CDR3aa: CASSLAAGDTDTQYF
abundance: many
j_gene: TRBJ2-3
d_gene: TRBD2
v_gene: TRBV7-2

CDR3nt: TGTGCCAGCAGCCAAATGGGCAGCTCCTACAATGAGCAGTTCTTC
CDR3aa: CASSQMGSSYNEQFF
abundance: few
j_gene: TRBJ2-1
d_gene: NA
v_gene: TRBV3-1

CDR3nt: TGTGCCACCAGTGAAGTTAGCGGGAGGTCCTACAATGAGCAGTTCTTC
CDR3aa: CATSEVSGRSYNEQFF
abundance: NA
j_gene: TRBJ2-1
d_gene: TRBD2
v_gene: TRBV24-1

CDR3nt: TGCGCCAGCAGCCAGCTAGCGGGAGTTTCTTACAATGAGCAGTTCTTC
CDR3aa: CASSQLAGVSYNEQFF
abundance: many
j_gene: TRBJ2-1
d_gene: TRBD2
v_gene: TRBV4-1

CDR3nt: TGTGCCAGCTCTCCACGGTCGCTTTTAGGCAATCAGCCCCAGCATTTT
CDR3aa: CASSPRSLLGNQPQHF
abundance: NA
j_gene: TRBJ1-5
d_gene: NA
v_gene: TRBV18